This is a list of T cell receptor beta chains from one sample in a study of T cell clones after liver transplantation. Produced via immunoSEQ multiplex PCR; TCRdb's table is partial and in-frame only. This table has tens of thousands of clones, 60% to 75% appearing once. Source: CD4+ T cells from blood, taken at the 22-month timepoint. The receptors were gathered from a human patient who received a liver transplant. Some T cells here may be from the graft donor. The CDR3 runs from the conserved cysteine through the conserved F or W. Fields, in order: J gene, D gene, V gene, clone size, CDR3 DNA, CDR3 protein. A D gene is named only where the DNA matches it firmly. Where a row states a size, it is once, few, many or the class of an expanded clone; other rows omit it.

TRBJ2-7,TRBD2,TRBV10-1,NA,TGCGCCAGCAGTGCTCGGGGGGTCGGGGCCTACGAGCAGTACTTC,CASSARGVGAYEQYF
TRBJ1-2,TRBD1,TRBV6-5,NA,TGTGCCAGCACCCCGGGACAGGGGGCGCAAGGCGGCTACACCTTC,CASTPGQGAQGGYTF
TRBJ1-1,NA,TRBV7-9,few,TGTGCCAGCAGCTTAGTAGGCGGGAGCACTGAAGCTTTCTTT,CASSLVGGSTEAFF
TRBJ1-5,NA,TRBV28,NA,TGTGCCAGCAGTCGTACCAGGGACGGAAATAGCAATCAGCCCCAGCATTTT,CASSRTRDGNSNQPQHF
TRBJ1-2,NA,TRBV10-3,NA,TGTGCCATCAGTGAACAATTCTATGGCTACACCTTC,CAISEQFYGYTF
TRBJ2-1,NA,TRBV30,NA,TGTGCCTGGAGCACCGGGACACCCAATGAGCAGTTCTTC,CAWSTGTPNEQFF
TRBJ2-1,NA,TRBV5-8,once,TGTGCCAGCAGCTTGGCGTTGGGCTCCTACAATGAGCAGTTCTTC,CASSLALGSYNEQFF
TRBJ2-1,NA,TRBV7-2,NA,TGTGCCAGCAGCGGCGGGGCGGCAAATGAGCAGTTCTTC,CASSGGAANEQFF
TRBJ2-7,NA,TRBV7-2,NA,TGTGCCAGCAGCTTGGACTATAGCTCCTACGAGCAGTACTTC,CASSLDYSSYEQYF
TRBJ2-7,NA,TRBV28,few,TGTGCCAGCAGTTTAAGAGGTGTGGGGAACGAGCAGTACTTC,CASSLRGVGNEQYF
TRBJ1-2,NA,TRBV15,NA,TGTGCCACCAGCAGAGGTGGGAACTATGGCTACACCTTC,CATSRGGNYGYTF
TRBJ1-1,TRBD1,TRBV27,NA,TGTGCCAGTCGACAGGGGCCGGGCACTGAAGCTTTCTTT,CASRQGPGTEAFF
TRBJ2-7,NA,TRBV10-1,NA,TGCGCCAGCAGTGAGTCAGGGGAAGTTTACGAGCAGTACTTC,CASSESGEVYEQYF
TRBJ1-1,NA,TRBV6-6,NA,TGTGCCAGCAGTCAGAGTTTCCCGAACACTGAAGCTTTCTTT,CASSQSFPNTEAFF
TRBJ2-7,NA,TRBV27,NA,TGTGCCAGCAGTTTAAATCGGCCGGGTGTGGGATACGAGCAGTACTTC,CASSLNRPGVGYEQYF
TRBJ2-5,NA,TRBV30,few,TGTGCCTGGACCCCCCAAGGAGAGACCCAGTACTTC,CAWTPQGETQYF
TRBJ2-3,NA,TRBV5-1,NA,TGCGCCAGCCGCCGCGGACTAGGGGGACCAGATACGCAGTATTTT,CASRRGLGGPDTQYF
TRBJ2-7,TRBD2,TRBV4-1,NA,TGCGCCAGCAGCGGATACCTGGGGGCTAGCGGGGGGGCCGGGTCCTACGAGCAGTACTTC,CASSGYLGASGGAGSYEQYF
TRBJ2-2,NA,TRBV11-3,NA,TGTGCCAGCAGCTTAACGGACGCCGGGGAGCTGTTTTTT,CASSLTDAGELFF
TRBJ2-6,NA,TRBV28,NA,TGTGCCAGCAGGGGCAGGGTCTCTGGGGCCAACGTCCTGACTTTC,CASRGRVSGANVLTF
TRBJ2-2,NA,TRBV28,once,TGTGCCAGCAGGCAGTCTAACACCGGGGAGCTGTTTTTT,CASRQSNTGELFF
TRBJ2-2,NA,TRBV18,NA,TGTGCCAGCTCACGGGACCCCGGGGAGCTGTTTTTT,CASSRDPGELFF
TRBJ1-1,NA,TRBV19,NA,TGTGCCTCCGGCTGGGGGCAAGCTTTCTTT,CASGWGQAFF
TRBJ1-4,TRBD1,TRBV19,NA,TGTGCCAGTAGGGTACAGGGGTCAACTAATGAAAAACTGTTTTTT,CASRVQGSTNEKLFF
TRBJ2-3,NA,TRBV10-2,few,TGCGCCAGCAGTGAGTACACAGATACGCAGTATTTT,CASSEYTDTQYF
TRBJ1-2,NA,TRBV21-1,NA,TGTGCCAGCAGCTCCCCACAGAGATTCTCCTATGGCTACACCTTC,CASSSPQRFSYGYTF
TRBJ1-2,TRBD1,TRBV25-1,NA,TGTGCCAGCTGGCCGGGACAGGGAGGTGGCTACACCTTC,CASWPGQGGGYTF
TRBJ2-2,NA,TRBV19,NA,TGTGCCAGTAGTAAACAGACGAACACCGGGGAGCTGTTTTTT,CASSKQTNTGELFF
TRBJ2-5,TRBD1,TRBV7-2,NA,TGTGCCAGCAGCTTAGGGGGGGGACAGGGCCAAGAGACCCAGTACTTC,CASSLGGGQGQETQYF
TRBJ1-3,NA,TRBV4-1,NA,TGCGCCAGCAGCCAAGTCCGACAGGTTGGAAACACCATATATTTT,CASSQVRQVGNTIYF
TRBJ2-7,NA,TRBV18,NA,TGTGCCAGCTCACCCGCCAGCAGGGGAATAGGATACGAGCAGTACTTC,CASSPASRGIGYEQYF
TRBJ1-1,NA,TRBV6-1,medium-sized,TGTGCCAGCAGTTCGATTGAAGCTTTCTTT,CASSSIEAFF
TRBJ1-6,NA,TRBV6-5,once,TGTGCCAGCAGTCCCGGTTGGGGAAGAGATTCACCCCTCCACTTT,CASSPGWGRDSPLHF
TRBJ2-3,NA,TRBV2,NA,TGTGCCAGCACCCTGAACGAGGTGGGCACAGATACGCAGTATTTT,CASTLNEVGTDTQYF
TRBJ1-4,TRBD1,TRBV5-1,medium-sized,TGCGCCAGCAGCTGGCAGGGGGCTAGGGAAAAACTGTTTTTT,CASSWQGAREKLFF
TRBJ2-7,TRBD1,TRBV7-8,NA,TGTGCCAGCAGCTCCCCGGACAGGGCAACCTACGAGCAGTACTTC,CASSSPDRATYEQYF